Shown below are 25 T cell receptor beta chains from a single sample sequenced in a study of vaccination effects on CD4 cells after COVID-19. Clones were sequenced by immunoSEQ multiplex PCR, and TCRdb holds only the in-frame ones, with some missing. The profile shows about 73,000 clones, roughly 74% of them singletons. These receptors have no identified antigens. Ahead of sequencing, the ViraFEST assay grew antigen-specific CD4+ T cells using viral peptide pools. The authors isolated CD4+ T cells after 9 to 10 days of culture. Vaccine recipients, nucleocapsid antibody negative, had no prior SARS-CoV-2 infection. Sequencing was performed on CD4+ T cells from PBMCs cultured with HCoV-NL63 spike peptides, taken before COVID-19 vaccination. All receptors come from a human donor who received a COVID-19 vaccine.

The chain couples TRBV5-1 to TRBJ2-1, with 12 bases lining up with TRBD2. Per germline, CDR1 SGHRS and CDR2 YFSETQ. The CDR3 contains 15 residues. The J segment lost 12 bases and the V segment lost 0 bases, leaving 7 bases of the junction unmatched. For the CDR3, the DNA is TGCGCCAGCAGCTTGGTTGCTAGCGGGGGGGCTGGGCAGTTCTTC. Residues: CASSLVASGGAGQFF.

The J gene is TRBJ2-6, the V gene TRBV19, with D possibly being TRBD1 or TRBD2 (5 bases each). Germline V gene sequence: CDR1 LNHDA, CDR2 SQIVND (reference sequence). The V end was cut by 6 bases, the J end by 3 bases, with 15 bases between. The CDR3 contains 16 residues. The CDR3 loop reads CASRHLTGLGANVLTF. The CDR3 DNA reads as TGTGCCAGTAGACACCTTACGGGGCTTGGGGCCAACGTCCTGACTTTC. Based on the CDR3 plus reference TRBV19 and TRBJ2-6, the full variable domain is DGGITQSPKYLFRKEGQNVTLSCEQNLNHDAMYWYRQDPGQGLRLIYYSQIVNDFQKGDIAEGYSVSREKKESFPLTVTSAQKNPTAFYLCASRHLTGLGANVLTFGAGSRLTVL.

The genes are TRBV28 and TRBJ1-3; D is unresolved. Trimming took off 6 bases at V and 0 bases at J, with 9 bases between the two ends. The germline V gene has CDR1 MDHEN and CDR2 SYDVKM. This CDR3 comprises 14 residues. This chain's CDR3 is CASSRPGSGNTIYF. The DNA of the CDR3 is TGTGCCAGCAGCCGGCCCGGCTCTGGAAACACCATATATTTT.

The rearrangement links TRBV7-9 to TRBJ2-3; 13 nucleotides agree with TRBD2. With 0 bases clipped from V and 0 bases from J, the junction kept 0 bases outside the gene matches. The length of the CDR3 is 17 residues. Per the germline V gene, CDR1 is SEHNR and CDR2 is FQNEAQ (reference sequence). The DNA for the CDR3 is TGTGCCAGCAGCTTAGCGACTAGCGGGGGGAGCACAGATACGCAGTATTTT. This codes for CASSLATSGGSTDTQYF.

The chain employs TRBV19 and TRBJ2-2, with D maybe TRBD1 (6 bases). Trimming removed 1 base from V and 3 bases from J, with 12 bases in between. The CDR3 is made up of 16 amino acids. Germline lookup yields CDR1 LNHDA and CDR2 SQIVND (reference sequence). The CDR3 DNA is TGTGCCAGTAGTATAGGCGCAGGGGTGGACACCGGGGAGCTGTTTTTT. Amino acid sequence: CASSIGAGVDTGELFF.

This chain joins TRBV6-5 and TRBJ1-5, with a tentative D call TRBD1 (5 bases). V lost 5 bases and J 3 bases, leaving 11 bases between the germline ends. This CDR3 is built from 14 residues. The germline CDR1 and CDR2 sequences are MNHEY and SVGAGI. DNA of the CDR3: TGTGCCAGCAGTCAACAGGCCTACAATCAGCCCCAGCATTTT. This sequence encodes CASSQQAYNQPQHF.

About this clone: Other DNA sequences of this sample code for an identical CDR3. The chain joins TRBV10-1 to TRBJ2-5; a weak D match, TRBD1 (6 bases). CDR3 length equals 13 residues. V was cut by 4 bases and J by 2 bases, with 8 bases left in between. Germline V lookup: CDR1 WNHNN, CDR2 SYGVQD (reference sequence). The CDR3: CASSGGLQETQYF. The CDR3 DNA reads TGCGCCAGCAGTGGGGGGCTACAAGAGACCCAGTACTTC.

The genes are TRBV5-1 and TRBJ2-7, with 13 bases aligning to TRBD2. The J segment lost 9 bases and the V segment lost 4 bases, leaving 10 bases of the junction unmatched. Germline V CDR1 and CDR2: SGHRS, YFSETQ. This CDR3 spans 15 amino acids. The CDR3 here is CASSLGGTSGVGQYV. The CDR3, as DNA: TGCGCCAGCAGCCTCGGTGGGACTAGCGGGGTGGGGCAGTACGTC.

The chain employs TRBV19 and TRBJ2-5; the D gene is possibly TRBD1 (5 bases). This CDR3 comprises 16 residues. Trimming stripped 0 bases from V and 5 bases from J, with 16 bases between. Germline CDR1 reads LNHDA; CDR2 reads SQIVND (reference sequence). The CDR3 DNA reads as TGTGCCAGTAGTATAGATCGGGCAGGGTATCGGGAGACCCAGTACTTC. This gives the protein CASSIDRAGYRETQYF.

This rearrangement joins TRBV12-3 or TRBV12-4 to TRBJ2-6; D unresolved. V lost 0 bases to trimming and J lost 3 bases, with 0 bases between them. CDR3 size: 13 residues. CDR3 sequence: CASSLAGANVLTF. CDR3 nucleotide sequence: TGTGCCAGCAGTTTAGCTGGGGCCAACGTCCTGACTTTC.

This chain connects TRBV7-9 to TRBJ2-5; D is possibly TRBD2 (5 bases). The CDR3 runs 13 residues. From germline, CDR1 is SEHNR and CDR2 FQNEAQ (reference sequence). V was shortened by 5 bases and J by 5 bases, with 12 bases between the two germline ends. The CDR3 loop reads CASSRGSGETQYF. The CDR3 bases are TGTGCCAGCAGCCGGGGAAGCGGTGAGACCCAGTACTTC. The whole variable domain, remainder taken from reference TRBV7-9 and TRBJ2-5, is DTGVSQNPRHKITKRGQNVTFRCDPISEHNRLYWYRQTLGQGPEFLTYFQNEAQLEKSRLLSDRFSAERPKGSFSTLEIQRTEQGDSAMYLCASSRGSGETQYFGPGTRLLVL.

The rearrangement uses TRBV6-5 and TRBJ1-2; TRBD1 matches 12 bases. CDR3 size: 14 residues. The ends lost 6 bases at V and 7 bases at J; junction bases unmatched: 6. Germline V lookup: CDR1 MNHEY, CDR2 SVGAGI. The CDR3 sequence is CASRSGQGAVGYTF. The CDR3 nucleotides are TGTGCCAGCAGGTCGGGACAGGGGGCGGTTGGCTACACCTTC.

The table lists this clone with a few counts. The gene calls are TRBV7-2 and TRBJ1-3, with D perhaps TRBD1 (5 bases). Per germline, CDR1 SGHTA and CDR2 FQGNSA. The CDR3 contains 15 residues. Trimming pared 3 bases from V and 2 bases from J, leaving 11 bases between. The CDR3 is CASSFGRGPGNTIYF. The CDR3 nucleotides read TGTGCCAGCAGCTTCGGAAGGGGACCTGGAAACACCATATATTTT.

The chain uses TRBV5-1 and TRBJ1-2; D is unclear. The CDR3 has 14 amino acids. Germline V CDR1 and CDR2: SGHRS, YFSETQ. Trimming stripped 0 bases from V and 8 bases from J, with 14 bases between. CDR3 DNA: TGCGCCAGCAGCTTGGCCGGTTCCGTGGGGGGCTACACCTTC. The encoded protein is CASSLAGSVGGYTF.

The V call is TRBV5-5, the J call TRBJ1-6, with D uncertain. Germline V gene lookup returns CDR1 SGHKS and CDR2 YYEKEE (reference sequence). Deletions cut 0 bases from V and 4 bases from J, with 11 bases between. This CDR3 has 16 residues. CDR3 sequence (DNA): TGTGCCAGCAGCTTGGAAGAAGGGAATTATAATTCACCCCTCCACTTT. Translating it yields CASSLEEGNYNSPLHF. Complete variable domain (other parts from reference TRBV5-5 and TRBJ1-6): DAGVTQSPTHLIKTRGQQVTLRCSPISGHKSVSWYQQVLGQGPQFIFQYYEKEERGRGNFPDRFSARQFPNYSSELNVNALLLGDSALYLCASSLEEGNYNSPLHFGNGTRLTVT.

In its sample, this clone was seen a few times. CDR3 amino acids: CASSSDRASYGYTF. The CDR3 DNA reads as TGCGCCAGCAGCTCCGACAGGGCCAGCTATGGCTACACCTTC. V gene TRBV5-1 combines with J gene TRBJ1-2; 7 bases are a match to TRBD1. The V segment lost 3 bases and the J segment 4 bases; nucleotides outside the gene matches: 6. The CDR3 is 14 amino acids. CDR1 and CDR2 (germline): SGHRS, YFSETQ.

The DNA of the CDR3 is TGTGCCAGCAGCTTAGCTGGGGGGACTACAGAGACCTACGAGCAGTACGTC. Its protein is CASSLAGGTTETYEQYV. The rearrangement uses TRBV7-9 and TRBJ2-7; TRBD2 matches 7 bases. J lost 2 bases, V lost 0 bases, and 10 bases had no gene match. Germline-derived CDR1 and CDR2 are SEHNR and FQNEAQ (reference sequence). The CDR3 is 17 amino acids.

This chain uses TRBV18 with TRBJ2-3; TRBD2 matches at 8 bases. The CDR3 has 16 amino acids. After removal of 2 bases from V and 2 bases from J, the junction contained 6 bases not matched to a gene. Germline V lookup: CDR1 KGHSH, CDR2 LQKENI. CDR3 region: CASSPNGTSNTDTQYF. CDR3 nucleotide sequence: TGTGCCAGCTCACCAAACGGGACTAGTAACACAGATACGCAGTATTTT. The full variable domain, in which reference TRBV18 and TRBJ2-3 provide the parts outside the CDR3, is NAGVMQNPRHLVRRRGQEARLRCSPMKGHSHVYWYRQLPEEGLKFMVYLQKENIIDESGMPKERFSAEFPKEGPSILRIQQVVRGDSAAYFCASSPNGTSNTDTQYFGPGTRLTVL.

V usage is TRBV5-8 and J usage is TRBJ2-1, with 9 bases matching TRBD2. This CDR3 has 13 residues. The trim removed 0 bases at V and 12 bases at J, leaving 4 bases unmatched. Germline V CDR1 and CDR2: SGHTS, YDEGEE. This CDR3 is CASSLVRSGGQFF. In DNA, the CDR3 is TGTGCCAGCAGCTTGGTACGTAGCGGGGGGCAGTTCTTC.

This clone has more than one count but fewer than ten. This chain connects TRBV10-3 to TRBJ2-1; 8 bases are shared with TRBD1. The junction had 11 bases not matched to a gene; V was cut back by 6 bases and J by 4 bases. Germline CDR1 and CDR2: ENHRY and SYGVKD. The CDR3 is 16 amino acids. The CDR3 nucleotides read TGTGCCATCAGCCCTCTGACAGGGGACTTTTACAATGAGCAGTTCTTC. Translation gives CAISPLTGDFYNEQFF.

This rearrangement joins TRBV28 to TRBJ1-6; unclear D gene. Trimming removed 2 bases from V and 9 bases from J, with 11 bases in between. The germline gives CDR1 MDHEN, CDR2 SYDVKM. This CDR3 is 14 amino acids long. CDR3 in amino acids: CASSLPVRFSPLHF. CDR3 nucleotides: TGTGCCAGCAGTTTACCGGTTAGGTTTTCACCCCTCCACTTT.

The chain employs TRBV7-8 and TRBJ2-7; D assignment may be TRBD1 or TRBD2 (5 bases each). The CDR3 loop spans 13 amino acids. The ends were cut back, 2 bases at V and 7 bases at J, with 12 bases in the middle. Germline V lookup: CDR1 SGHVS, CDR2 FQNEAQ. The CDR3, as DNA: TGTGCCAGCAGCTTACCGGGGCCGAGTGAGCAGTACGTC. Protein: CASSLPGPSEQYV.

This chain joins TRBV25-1 and TRBJ1-4, with D maybe TRBD1 (5 bases). The CDR3 extends over 13 amino acids. Between the trimmed V and J ends, which lost 2 bases and 9 bases, there was a span of 10 bases. Germline CDR1 and CDR2: MGHDK and SYGVNS. CDR3 DNA: TGTGCCAGCAGTGAAACAGGCAGCAAAAAACTGTTTTTT. As protein: CASSETGSKKLFF.

This chain joins TRBV7-9 and TRBJ2-6; 9 bases line up with TRBD1. The CDR3 is made up of 19 amino acids. J was trimmed by 0 bases and V by 1 base; bases with no gene match: 7. Germline V gene lookup returns CDR1 SEHNR and CDR2 FQNEAQ (reference sequence). In DNA, the CDR3 is TGTGCCAGCAGCTTAGGGTCCGGACAGGGGTCCTCTGGGGCCAACGTCCTGACTTTC. Its translation: CASSLGSGQGSSGANVLTF.

The CDR3 region is CASSQGRGSYNEQFF. CDR3 bases: TGTGCCAGCAGCCAAGGGCGGGGCTCCTACAATGAGCAGTTCTTC. This chain joins TRBV3-1 (or the pseudogene TRBV3-2) and TRBJ2-1; possible D gene TRBD2, 6 bases. Per germline, CDR1 LGHDT and CDR2 YNNKEL (reference sequence). Trimming pared 1 base from V and 0 bases from J, leaving 7 bases between. The CDR3 has 15 residues.